Below are 19 T cell receptor beta chains sequenced from a single sample in a study of cytomegalovirus exposure and HLA in healthy donors. 60 Vbeta and 13 Jbeta primers were used in PCR. Only in-frame clones appear in the TCRdb table, and some are missing; sequencing was by immunoSEQ multiplex PCR. The data show approximately 98,000 clones, with about 80% seen just once and 9.5% to 13% held by the top ten. Sequenced input: PBMCs. The receptors derive from a man aged 18-30 years in good health and CMV-seropositive.

The chain has TRBV27 and TRBJ2-2; 7 positions agree with TRBD2. Looked up from germline, CDR1 is MNHEY and CDR2 is SMNVEV (reference sequence). This CDR3 has 15 amino acids. V trimming: 1 base; J trimming: 4 bases; junction bases outside the gene matches: 3. CDR3 nucleotide sequence: TGTGCCAGCAGTTTATGGGAGGGAGTCACCGGGGAGCTGTTTTTT. The encoded protein is CASSLWEGVTGELFF.

This chain uses TRBV5-6 with TRBJ2-7; D call uncertain. V shed 3 bases and J shed 4 bases, with 11 bases lying between them. Germline CDR1 SGHDT, CDR2 YYEEEE. The length of the CDR3 is 13 residues. DNA for the CDR3: TGTGCCAGCAGCTCGAACCCAGATTACGAGCAGTACTTC. Amino acids: CASSSNPDYEQYF. Full variable domain (missing parts from reference TRBV5-6 and TRBJ2-7): DAGVTQSPTHLIKTRGQQVTLRCSPKSGHDTVSWYQQALGQGPQFIFQYYEEEERQRGNFPDRFSGHQFPNYSSELNVNALLLGDSALYLCASSSNPDYEQYFGPGTRLTVT.

V usage is TRBV28 and J usage is TRBJ2-7, with TRBD1 matching over 8 bases. Losses at the gene ends were 4 bases for V and 2 bases for J; bases not matched to a gene: 4. CDR1 MDHEN and CDR2 SYDVKM come from the germline V gene. CDR3 length equals 14 residues. In nucleotides, the CDR3 is TGTGCCAGCAGTTACAGGGGGGATACCTACGAGCAGTACTTC. It specifies CASSYRGDTYEQYF.

The rearrangement joins TRBV7-6 to TRBJ2-7; the D gene is possibly TRBD2 (6 bases). V lost 5 bases to trimming and J lost 6 bases, with 23 bases between them. In germline, CDR1 is SGHVS, CDR2 FNYEAQ. The CDR3 sequence is 16 residues long. The CDR3 protein is CASSPRVGEDPGEQYF. CDR3 DNA sequence: TGTGCCAGCAGCCCCAGGGTGGGGGAGGACCCGGGCGAGCAGTACTTC.

This clone was seen many times. The CDR3 region is CASSDWSGTNEKLFF. The CDR3 DNA follows: TGTGCCAGCAGTGATTGGTCAGGAACTAATGAAAAACTGTTTTTT. V gene TRBV6-1 combines with J gene TRBJ1-4, with D unresolved. V lost 3 bases to trimming and J lost 1 base, with 9 bases between them. The CDR3 is made up of 15 amino acids. Germline V gene sequence: CDR1 MNHNS, CDR2 SASEGT.

V and J are TRBV6-1 and TRBJ1-2; D is uncertain. CDR1 is MNHNS and CDR2 is SASEGT in the germline V gene. V dropped 4 bases and J dropped 4 bases, with 16 bases sitting between them. This CDR3 region has 15 residues. CDR3 sequence: CASSGVSGVAYGYTF. The CDR3 DNA follows: TGTGCCAGCAGTGGAGTCTCCGGGGTAGCCTATGGCTACACCTTC.

This clone has only a few counts. At one end, the junction sequence differs from germline, possibly due to a read error. This chain joins TRBV4-2 and TRBJ1-2, with 7 bases aligning to TRBD1. This CDR3 spans 12 amino acids. The germline V gene encodes CDR1 LGHNA and CDR2 YNFKEQ. CDR3 nucleotides: TGTGCCAGCAGCCCGGTCCGCGGGACAGCGAACTTC. Translation gives CASSPVRGTANF.

The chain combines TRBV28 with TRBJ1-5; 8 bases match TRBD1. CDR1 and CDR2 from the germline V gene are MDHEN and SYDVKM. V was clipped by 3 bases and J by 7 bases; unmatched bases: 5. CDR3 length: 14 amino acids. The CDR3, as DNA: TGTGCCAGCAGTTTCGGACAGGGAGGCCAGCCCCAGCATTTT. Its translation is CASSFGQGGQPQHF.

This clone was recorded only once. Here the CDR3 reads CASSMGLAVFQETQYF. CDR3 bases: TGTGCCAGCAGCATGGGACTAGCGGTCTTCCAAGAGACCCAGTACTTC. The chain couples TRBV5-4 to TRBJ2-5, with 11 bases fitting TRBD2. Losses at the gene ends were 4 bases for V and 1 base for J; bases not matched to a gene: 6. Per the germline V gene, CDR1 is SGHNT and CDR2 is YYREEE (reference sequence). The CDR3 length is 16 residues.

This clone has a handful of counts. The chain couples TRBV9 to TRBJ1-6; 7 nucleotides agree with TRBD1. Germline trimming cut 2 bases from V and 10 bases from J; bases unmatched to any gene: 9. CDR3 length: 15 amino acids. Germline V gene lookup returns CDR1 SGDLS and CDR2 YYNGEE. CDR3 loop: CASSVQQGTDSPLHF. The CDR3 DNA reads as TGTGCCAGCAGCGTCCAACAGGGGACCGACTCACCCCTCCACTTT.

Here the CDR3 reads CASSASGGTGELFF. The CDR3 region has the DNA TGTGCCAGCAGTGCTAGCGGGGGGACCGGGGAGCTGTTTTTT. The V gene is TRBV6-4, the J gene TRBJ2-2, with 11 bases fitting TRBD2. Germline CDR1 MRHNA, CDR2 SNTAGT. The CDR3 sequence is 14 residues long. With 4 bases clipped from V and 5 bases from J, the junction kept 0 bases outside the gene matches.

V is TRBV6-1 and J is TRBJ2-7; D perhaps matches TRBD1 (6 bases). The CDR3 runs 17 residues. The germline V and J ends were trimmed by 3 bases and 2 bases, with 20 bases remaining between them. CDR1 and CDR2 (germline): MNHNS, SASEGT. As DNA, the CDR3 is TGTGCCAGCAGTGATCAGACGGGACACCTTAACCCCTACGAGCAGTACTTC. This encodes CASSDQTGHLNPYEQYF.

The J gene is TRBJ2-3, the V gene TRBV1; TRBD2 is the table's D call and was not checked against the DNA. TRBV1 is a pseudogene. The CDR3 is made up of 14 amino acids. The DNA for the CDR3 is TGCACCAGCGGGACTAGCGGGAGCACAGATACGCAGTATTTT. Translated, it gives CTSGTSGSTDTQYF.

This chain uses TRBV27 with TRBJ2-5; TRBD1 matches at 7 bases. With the DNA end fitting TRBJ2-7 better, the J assignment may be wrong. Per germline, CDR1 MNHEY and CDR2 SMNVEV (reference sequence). CDR3 length: 14 amino acids. The CDR3 here is CASSLGTETYEQYF. CDR3 sequence (DNA): TGTGCCAGCAGTTTAGGGACAGAGACCTACGAGCAGTACTTC.

The chain carries TRBV6-4 and TRBJ2-5; 9 bases fit TRBD1. The CDR3 covers 15 residues. The junction had 5 bases not matched to a gene; V was cut back by 5 bases and J by 1 base. CDR1 MRHNA and CDR2 SNTAGT come from the germline V gene. The DNA for the CDR3 is TGTGCCAGCAGTACCGGGACAGGGAGCCAAGAGACCCAGTACTTC. This translates into CASSTGTGSQETQYF.

The rearrangement links TRBV9 to TRBJ1-5; a weak D match, TRBD1 (6 bases). The CDR3 has 18 amino acids. V was pared by 3 bases and J by 1 base, with 20 bases between. Germline V lookup: CDR1 SGDLS, CDR2 YYNGEE. The chain's CDR3 is CASSGPGHTLGSNQPQHF. CDR3 nucleotide sequence: TGTGCCAGCAGCGGGCCGGGACACACCCTTGGGAGCAATCAGCCCCAGCATTTT.

The V call is TRBV19, the J call TRBJ1-2, with a weak D call TRBD1 (6 bases). CDR1 and CDR2 (germline): LNHDA, SQIVND (reference sequence). This CDR3 comprises 14 residues. V was pared by 10 bases and J by 8 bases, with 23 bases between. The CDR3 nucleotides read TGTGCCACCCCACTCGAAGAGGGAAGGGGGGGCTACACCTTC. It specifies CATPLEEGRGGYTF.

In nucleotides, the CDR3 is TGTGCCAGCAGCCAGAACAGGGCCACTAACTATGGCTACACCTTC. Translated, it gives CASSQNRATNYGYTF. This chain joins TRBV6-1 and TRBJ1-2, with D possibly being TRBD1 (6 bases). The CDR3 extends over 15 amino acids. Between the trimmed V and J ends, which lost 6 bases and 0 bases, there was a span of 14 bases. CDR1 is MNHNS, CDR2 SASEGT, per germline.

The V gene is TRBV27, the J gene TRBJ2-6; no clear D. The ends were cut back, 8 bases at V and 1 base at J, with 9 bases in the middle. CDR1 MNHEY and CDR2 SMNVEV come from the germline V gene (reference sequence). This CDR3 is 14 amino acids long. The CDR3 DNA is TGTGCCAGCTACTCCCTTTCTGGGGCCAACGTCCTGACTTTC. This sequence encodes CASYSLSGANVLTF.